The clone carrying this T cell receptor (beta chain) occurred once. Antigen: not known. The sample comes from a study of blood T cells in healthy people across ages. Primers used in a second PCR of roughly 7 to 11 cycles were a sample-barcoded 5' primer and a J-beta primer mix. MiXCR, applied by TCRdb to the 5' RACE reads, yields one record per CDR3 protein. The sample includes approximately 940,000 distinct CDR3 sequences, around 48% of them seen just once. Study results and limitations: Compared with aged donors, long-lived donors showed fewer expanded clones, suggesting selection. Researchers deemed the diversity estimates from one million T cells underestimates.

This receptor was identified in a man aged 30 to 39 in good health. Sequenced input: blood.

The CDR3 sequence is CASSQPPSGNTIYF. DNA of the CDR3: TGTGCCAGCAGCCAACCCCCCTCCGGAAACACCATATATTTT. This rearrangement joins TRBV3-1 to TRBJ1-3; D remains ambiguous. CDR3 length: 14 amino acids. From germline, CDR1 is LGHDT and CDR2 YNNKEL (reference sequence). With 2 bases removed from V and 4 bases from J, the gap between germline ends came to 9 bases.